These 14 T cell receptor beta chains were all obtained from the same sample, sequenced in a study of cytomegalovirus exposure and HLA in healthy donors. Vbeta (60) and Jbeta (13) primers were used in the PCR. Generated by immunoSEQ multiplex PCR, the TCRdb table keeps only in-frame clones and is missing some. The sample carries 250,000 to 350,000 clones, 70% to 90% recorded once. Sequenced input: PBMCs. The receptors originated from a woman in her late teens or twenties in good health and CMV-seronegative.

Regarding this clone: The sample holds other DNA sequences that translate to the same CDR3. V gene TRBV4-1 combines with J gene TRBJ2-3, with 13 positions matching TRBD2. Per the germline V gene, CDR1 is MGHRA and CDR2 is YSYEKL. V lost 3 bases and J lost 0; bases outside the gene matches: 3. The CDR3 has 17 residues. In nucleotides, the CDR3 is TGCGCCAGCAGCCACCCGGGACTAGCGGGAAGCACAGATACGCAGTATTTT. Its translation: CASSHPGLAGSTDTQYF.

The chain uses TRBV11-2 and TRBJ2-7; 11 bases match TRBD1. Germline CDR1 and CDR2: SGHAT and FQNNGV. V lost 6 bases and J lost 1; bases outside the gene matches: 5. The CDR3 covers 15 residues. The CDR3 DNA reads TGTGCCAGCAGTTCAGGACAGGGGGCTTCCTACGAGCAGTACTTC. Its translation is CASSSGQGASYEQYF.

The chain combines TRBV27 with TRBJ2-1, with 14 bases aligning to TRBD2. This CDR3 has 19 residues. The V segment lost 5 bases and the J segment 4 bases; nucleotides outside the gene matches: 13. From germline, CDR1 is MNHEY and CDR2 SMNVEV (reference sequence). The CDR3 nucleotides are TGTGCCAGCAGTGCTTCCTGGACTAGCGGGGGGCATAAATACAATGAGCAGTTCTTC. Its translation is CASSASWTSGGHKYNEQFF.

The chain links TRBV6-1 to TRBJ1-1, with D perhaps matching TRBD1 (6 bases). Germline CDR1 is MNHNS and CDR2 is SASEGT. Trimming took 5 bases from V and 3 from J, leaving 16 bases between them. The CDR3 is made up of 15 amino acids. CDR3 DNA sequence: TGTGCCAGCAGTTTCAGCCGGGGGGCGGACACTGAAGCTTTCTTT. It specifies CASSFSRGADTEAFF.

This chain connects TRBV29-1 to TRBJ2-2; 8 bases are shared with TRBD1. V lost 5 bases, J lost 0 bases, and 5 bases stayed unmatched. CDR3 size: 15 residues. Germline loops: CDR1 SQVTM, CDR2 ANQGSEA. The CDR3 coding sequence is TGCAGCGTTCAGACAGGGGTCGCGAACACCGGGGAGCTGTTTTTT. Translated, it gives CSVQTGVANTGELFF.

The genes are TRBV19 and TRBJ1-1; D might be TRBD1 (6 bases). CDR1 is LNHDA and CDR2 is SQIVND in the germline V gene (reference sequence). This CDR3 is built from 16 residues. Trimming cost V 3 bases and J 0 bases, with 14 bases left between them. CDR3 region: CASSIYRDPMNTEAFF. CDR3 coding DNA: TGTGCCAGTAGTATTTACAGGGATCCGATGAACACTGAAGCTTTCTTT.

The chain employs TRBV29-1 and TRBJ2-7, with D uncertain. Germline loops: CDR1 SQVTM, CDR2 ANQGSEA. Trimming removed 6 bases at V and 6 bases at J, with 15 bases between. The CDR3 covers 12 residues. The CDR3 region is CSVVSSRLEQYF. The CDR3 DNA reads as TGCAGCGTGGTCTCCTCTAGACTCGAGCAGTACTTC.

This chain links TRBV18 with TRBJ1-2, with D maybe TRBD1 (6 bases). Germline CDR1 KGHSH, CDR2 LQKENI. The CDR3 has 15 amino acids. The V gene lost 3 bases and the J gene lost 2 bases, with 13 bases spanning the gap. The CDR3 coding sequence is TGTGCCAGCTCACCGTCAGGGGTGATCAACTATGGCTACACCTTC. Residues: CASSPSGVINYGYTF.

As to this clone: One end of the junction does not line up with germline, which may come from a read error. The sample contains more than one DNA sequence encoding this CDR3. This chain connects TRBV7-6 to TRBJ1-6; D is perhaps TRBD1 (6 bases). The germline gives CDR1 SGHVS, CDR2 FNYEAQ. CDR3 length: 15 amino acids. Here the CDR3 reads CASSPQPGQYSPLHF. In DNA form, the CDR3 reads TGTGCCAGCAGCCCGCAACCGGGACAATATTCCCCCCTCCACTTT.

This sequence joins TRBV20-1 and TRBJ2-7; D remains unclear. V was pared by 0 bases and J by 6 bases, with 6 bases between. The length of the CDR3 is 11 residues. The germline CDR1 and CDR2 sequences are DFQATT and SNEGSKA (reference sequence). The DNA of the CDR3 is TGCAGTGCTAGAGACGGGTTCGAGCAGTACTTC. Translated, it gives CSARDGFEQYF.

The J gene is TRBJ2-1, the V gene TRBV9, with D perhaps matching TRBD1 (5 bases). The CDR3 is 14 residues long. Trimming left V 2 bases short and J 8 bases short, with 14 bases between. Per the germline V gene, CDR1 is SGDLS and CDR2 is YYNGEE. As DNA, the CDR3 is TGTGCCAGCAGCGTGCGCCCGCAGGGCCATGAGCAGTTCTTC. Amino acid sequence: CASSVRPQGHEQFF.

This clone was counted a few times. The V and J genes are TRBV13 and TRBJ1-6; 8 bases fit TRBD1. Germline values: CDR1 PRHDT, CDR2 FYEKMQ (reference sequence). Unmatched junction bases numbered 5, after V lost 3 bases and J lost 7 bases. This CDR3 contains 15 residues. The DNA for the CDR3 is TGTGCCAGCAGCTTCGGACAGGGCGGGAATTCACCCCTCCACTTT. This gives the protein CASSFGQGGNSPLHF.

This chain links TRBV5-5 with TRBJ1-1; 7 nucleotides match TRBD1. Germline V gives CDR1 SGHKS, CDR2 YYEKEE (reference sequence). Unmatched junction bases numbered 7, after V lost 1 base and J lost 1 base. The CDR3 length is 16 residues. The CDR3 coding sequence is TGTGCCAGCAGCTTGTTGCGTCACAGGGGGAACACTGAAGCTTTCTTT. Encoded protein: CASSLLRHRGNTEAFF.

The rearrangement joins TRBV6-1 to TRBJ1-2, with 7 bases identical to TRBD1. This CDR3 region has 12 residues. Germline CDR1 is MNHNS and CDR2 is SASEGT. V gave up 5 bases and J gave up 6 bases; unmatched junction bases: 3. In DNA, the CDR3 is TGTGCCAGCAGTCAGGGGGTCAATGGCTACACCTTC. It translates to CASSQGVNGYTF.